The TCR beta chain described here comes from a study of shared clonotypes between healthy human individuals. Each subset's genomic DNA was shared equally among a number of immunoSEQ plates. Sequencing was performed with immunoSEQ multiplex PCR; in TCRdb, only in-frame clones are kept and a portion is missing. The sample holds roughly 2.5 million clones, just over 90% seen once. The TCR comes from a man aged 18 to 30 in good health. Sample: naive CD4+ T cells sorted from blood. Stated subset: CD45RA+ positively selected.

This CDR3 reads CASSPISSSYNEQFF. CDR3 nucleotide sequence: TGCGCCAGCAGCCCAATTAGCAGCTCCTACAATGAGCAGTTCTTC. The chain has TRBV5-1 and TRBJ2-1; D uncertain. The V gene lost 4 bases and the J gene lost 0 bases, with 11 bases spanning the gap. This CDR3 comprises 15 residues. The V gene's germline CDR1 is SGHRS and CDR2 YFSETQ.